This entry is about one TCR beta chain. This sample is part of a study of blood T cell repertoires in COVID-19. The assay was immunoSEQ multiplex PCR, and TCRdb's table has in-frame clones only and misses some. The sample includes roughly 200,000 clones, about 87% of them seen just once. From germline, CDR1 is LGHNA and CDR2 YNFKEQ. The CDR3 totals 13 residues. V was cut by 1 base and J by 3 bases, with 6 bases left in between. Sequenced input: peripheral blood. The J gene is TRBJ1-1, the V gene TRBV4-2; D not resolved. This TCR was recovered from a woman under 40 with acute or convalescent COVID-19. Written as DNA, the CDR3 is TGTGCCAGCAGCCAAGTCGCGCACACTGAAGCTTTCTTT. Protein: CASSQVAHTEAFF.